This T cell receptor beta chain was profiled in a study of cytomegalovirus exposure and HLA in healthy donors. Study background: The roughly 120 validation repertoires matched the 500 to 750 first-cohort repertoires in platform, a later analysis reported. Whole-study results and caveats: The tendency of first-cohort TCR clusters to co-occur in the 120 or so validation repertoires emerged from a later analysis. Published work reported that the classifier diagnosed cytomegalovirus status with high specificity and sensitivity.

Clones were read by immunoSEQ multiplex PCR, and TCRdb kept only the in-frame ones, dropping some. The data show fewer than 250,000 clones, 86% seen once. CDR1 is SGHTA and CDR2 is FQGTGA in the germline V gene. V lost 5 bases to trimming and J lost 4 bases, with 12 bases between them. The CDR3 is 15 residues long. On this clone itself: The antigen remains unidentified.

The donors were members of the approximately 130-subject validation cohort (separate from the roughly 670-subject first cohort). This chain links TRBV7-3 with TRBJ2-6; D uncertain. Sequencing was done on a sample of PBMCs. The receptor was derived from a woman aged 18-29 years in good health and CMV-seronegative. CDR3 coding DNA: TGTGCCAGCAGCCCCGAGGCAGCCGGGGCCAACGTCCTGACTTTC. Translation: CASSPEAAGANVLTF. Using reference TRBV7-3 and TRBJ2-6 for the parts outside the CDR3, the full variable domain is GAGVSQTPSNKVTEKGKYVELRCDPISGHTALYWYRQSLGQGPEFLIYFQGTGAADDSGLPNDRFFAVRPEGSVSTLKIQRTERGDSAVYLCASSPEAAGANVLTFGAGSRLTVL.